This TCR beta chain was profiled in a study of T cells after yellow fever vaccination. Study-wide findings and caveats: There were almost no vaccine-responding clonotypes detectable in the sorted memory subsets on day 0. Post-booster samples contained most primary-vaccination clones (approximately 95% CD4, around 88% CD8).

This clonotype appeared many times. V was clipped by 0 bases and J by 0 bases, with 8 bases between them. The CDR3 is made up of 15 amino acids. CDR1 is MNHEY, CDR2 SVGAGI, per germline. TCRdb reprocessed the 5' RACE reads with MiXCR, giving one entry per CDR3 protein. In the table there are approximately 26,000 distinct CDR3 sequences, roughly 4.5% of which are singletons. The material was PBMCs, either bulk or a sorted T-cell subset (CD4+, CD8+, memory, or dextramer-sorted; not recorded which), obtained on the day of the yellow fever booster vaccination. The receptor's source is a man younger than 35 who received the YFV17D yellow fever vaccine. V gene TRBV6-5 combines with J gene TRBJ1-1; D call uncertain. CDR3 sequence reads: CASSYSAPLNTEAFF. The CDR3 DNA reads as TGTGCCAGCAGTTACTCGGCCCCACTGAACACTGAAGCTTTCTTT.